This T cell receptor beta chain was profiled in a study of tumor-infiltrating lymphocytes in primary liver carcinoma. Whole-study context: Patients, male and female, were 30 to 69 years old.

Synthesis of TCR beta cDNA was carried out from 500 ng total RNA with a constant-region primer. Employing slightly modified ARM-PCR, three nested multiplex PCR rounds were run, and these gave rise to the TCR beta libraries. The study ran its first two PCR rounds for 9 to 10 cycles each, using TRBV1-TRBV30 forward primers and a C-beta reverse primer. From the multiplex PCR reads, TCRdb called clonotypes with MiXCR, one entry per CDR3 protein. The sample has tens of thousands of distinct CDR3 sequences, 73% seen once. The J segment lost 8 bases and the V segment lost 4 bases, leaving 6 bases of the junction unmatched. The germline V gene encodes CDR1 SGDLS and CDR2 YYNGEE. The CDR3 runs 15 residues. Joint extraction of RNA and DNA used roughly 19-31 mg of bulk tissue that was unsorted. By surgical resection, the patients were treated for their primary liver carcinoma.

Sequencing was done on a sample of liver tumor tissue from sampling region 2. Subset in this sample: tumor region T2, inferior pole. The clonotype originates from a man aged 40-49 years with primary liver carcinoma and hepatitis B virus infection. The chain is built from TRBV9 and TRBJ1-6; TRBD1 matches at 10 bases. This CDR3 is CASSPWTGGDSPLHF. In DNA form, the CDR3 reads TGTGCCAGCAGCCCCTGGACAGGGGGAGATTCACCCCTCCACTTT.